The clone carrying this T cell receptor (beta chain) was seen repeatedly, ten times or more. Antigen specificity is unknown. These data belong to a study of Graves' ophthalmopathy and Graves' hyperthyroidism. Study-wide points: Most thyroid clonotypes with frequency above 0.001 were detected in blood too. Discrimination between ophthalmopathy and stable hyperthyroidism by a 13-signature model showed about 88% sensitivity and 75% to 84% specificity.

From RNA, the CDR3 regions of TCR beta chains were amplified and sequenced. In the first round, RT-PCR was carried out with HTBI primers, and a multiplex PCR formed the second round. MiXCR, applied by TCRdb to the multiplex PCR reads, yields one record per CDR3 protein. The table includes about 660,000 distinct CDR3 sequences, just over 40% detected once. Reliance was placed on clinical symptoms, serum thyroxine, TRAb, thyroid ultrasound and orbital computed tomography for diagnosis. As the starting material, over 9.5 ml of fresh peripheral blood yielded the PBMCs. The V and J ends lost 4 bases and 0 bases respectively, with 10 bases between them. From germline, CDR1 is LGHNA and CDR2 YSLEER. The CDR3 is 15 amino acids.

The sequenced sample consisted of peripheral blood. The chain links TRBV4-3 to TRBJ1-3, with no clear D. This receptor was obtained from an adult man with Graves' ophthalmopathy. Here the CDR3 reads CASSLVQDSGNTIYF. CDR3 DNA: TGCGCCAGCAGCCTCGTCCAGGACTCTGGAAACACCATATATTTT.